The source of this TCR beta chain is a study of T-cell memory formation after mild COVID-19 (dated by TCRdb to the early 2020s). Study-level background: Most TCR sequence clusters were specific to one of the two donors. The cohort comprised two young, previously healthy adult volunteers, one female and one male. In a couple of donors, T-cell clones that expanded and contracted after mild COVID-19 were followed by sequencing TCRalpha and TCRbeta repertoires longitudinally.

TCRdb names Illumina NovaSeq 6000 as the instrument used. TCRalpha and TCRbeta cDNA libraries were built by 5'RACE with constant-segment primers, adding sample barcodes and unique molecular identifiers. Trizol reagent was used to extract RNA from every sample. Library amplification was performed in two PCR steps, and a second sample barcode and Illumina TruSeq adapters were introduced in the second step. Libraries were sequenced on an Illumina NovaSeq with 2 x 150 bp paired-end reads. Processing in the source paper ran as follows. The reads were demultiplexed and collapsed into UMI-guided consensus sequences using migec v1.2.7. Using mixcr v2.1.11, the UMI consensuses were aligned to TRA and TRB V and J templates and assembled into clonotypes. A clonotype was counted as expanded or contracted only if both edgeR and NoisET called the change significant, with noise models trained on biological replicates. edgeR calls used a false discovery rate-adjusted p below 0.01 and a log2 fold-change threshold of 1. As an exploratory analysis of dynamics, max-normalized trajectories of the 1000 most abundant clonotypes were examined with PCA combined with hierarchical clustering. Each responding clone was given a CD4 or CD8 phenotype based on the CD4+ and CD8+ repertoires, which had been sequenced separately. TCRdb handled the public reads itself, with Q25 trimming in fastp and clone calling in MiXCR, and kept productive beta chains. Duplicate CDR3 protein sequences are folded into a single record with the most common DNA and genes. The V and J calls come from TCRdb's annotation, not from the publication. The sample profile shows about 140,000 distinct CDR3 sequences; 11% to 15% of them were found once. The ten largest clones add up to about 30% of the sample.

Remarks on this clonotype: It lacks a known antigen. Base quality data are lacking; no much larger clone is found one base away.

The CDR3 starts with the cysteine, ends with the phenylalanine, and has 16 residues. Only the CDR3 part of the read is kept: 48 bases, read in frame from the first base. The V end loses 2 bases and the J end loses 6 bases, and a stretch of 14 bases separates them. Based on the germline V gene, the CDR1 and CDR2 sequences are SGHVS and FQNEAQ. Ficoll-Paque density gradient centrifugation was used to isolate PBMCs. Study-wide conclusions, independent of this receptor: Balanced CD4/CD8 phenotypes were observed for clones contracting from day 15 to 85, whereas a bias towards CD4+ was observed for a second wave of clones expanding from day 15 to 37. Some responding clones were found in pre-infection memory, which suggests that pre-existing cross-reactive memory T cells took part in the SARS-CoV-2 response. The study covered only a couple of mild cases, and larger cohorts including severe cases with pre-infection samples were considered necessary. The second-wave clones that peaked on day 37 were not confirmed to be SARS-CoV-2 specific. Contracting CD4+ clones were located mainly in the CM and EM memory subsets, whereas CD8+ clones were found to be enriched in EMRA.

This receptor chain uses TRBV7-8 and TRBJ1-6; the D gene identity is not certain. The receptor comes from an adult woman who had mild COVID-19 (a few samples of this study predate the infection). The sample titles of this study are shuffled in the database, so cell type and time point are left out; the donor was told from shared clones. Material for sequencing was PBMCs or a T cell subset sorted from them (not recorded which). The DNA is as follows: TGTGCCAGCAGCTTATTCAGTGTACTGTCTAATTCACCCCTCCACTTT. The resulting protein is CASSLFSVLSNSPLHF.